This T cell receptor (beta chain) was observed in a study of identical twins. With template switching, a universal primer site was added, and the cDNA carried unique molecular identifiers. TCRdb processed the 5' RACE reads anew with MiXCR; each CDR3 protein has one entry. The sample has around 280,000 distinct CDR3 sequences; less than 9% are singletons. V dropped 3 bases and J dropped 1 base, with 3 bases sitting between them. The CDR3 is 12 amino acids. Looked up from germline, CDR1 is SGHDN and CDR2 is FVKESK. The sample holds many counts of this clonotype. Its antigen is as yet unknown. General study points: Models underestimated TCR alpha sharing (out-of-frame) in monozygotic twins. Abundant cord blood beta clonotypes carried fewer insertions; memory repertoires showed none. Sequences that were beta out-of-frame showed weaker excess twin sharing.

These data were likewise used in another study, on yellow fever vaccine responses in identical twins.

The chain is built from TRBV14 and TRBJ1-2; D uncertain. The clonotype was recovered from a woman aged 18 to 35 in good health. Sequencing input: memory (CD45RO+) T cells sorted from blood. The CDR3 nucleotides read TGTGCCAGCAGCCAGGGTAACTATGGCTACACCTTC. Translated, it gives CASSQGNYGYTF.